What follows is one T cell receptor (beta chain) and its context. This clonotype was observed a few times. Its antigen is unknown. Nothing much larger sits one base from this clone, and base qualities are not available. The library was produced with PCR. The data were produced on an Illumina HiSeq 2500. To reduce PCR and sequencing biases, unique molecular identifiers were built into the TCR beta cDNA libraries. Per 1 to 10 million input T cells, roughly 500,000 cDNA molecules were obtained, such that each molecule approximated one T cell. The same protocol used for the earlier healthy control dataset was applied to prepare and sequence the patient libraries. Within a given batch, samples were prepared together, multiplexed and sequenced on the same HiSeq lane. As for the authors' bioinformatics: MIGEC was used to process the raw barcoded reads, and molecular identifier groups with only a single read were discarded before consensus assembly and CDR3 extraction. Clonotype tables were post-analysed with VDJtools, and diversity was normalized by down-sampling all datasets to the smallest sample size. Repertoire overlap clustering matched CDR3 amino acid but not nucleotide sequences to correct batch-related cross-sample contamination. The public sequencing data were trimmed at Q25 with fastp and processed into clonotypes with MiXCR by TCRdb, which kept only in-frame beta chains. Every CDR3 protein is listed once, alongside the most common genes and DNA of its rows. The V and J calls follow TCRdb's processing rather than the paper's. The sample table shows 700,000 to 900,000 distinct CDR3 sequences, and 46% are seen once. The leading ten clones occupy approximately 4.4% of the sample.

To demonstrate the VDJtools post-analysis software, the study profiled TCR beta repertoires from the peripheral blood of about a dozen young patients with multiple sclerosis. The multiple sclerosis patients were children and adolescents ranging in age from roughly 6 to 15 years. The junction shows trimming of 0 bases on V and 2 bases on J, plus 9 bases between the germline ends. Via the germline V gene, CDR1 is SGDLS and CDR2 YYNGEE. The CDR3 has 14 amino acids, counting the end cysteine and phenylalanine. CDR3 DNA only is kept here, 42 bases in frame from base 1. These data come from a study of post-analysis software for immune sequencing data (dated by TCRdb to between 2014 and 2017). With respect to the entire study: Disease courses on record covered relapsing-remitting, secondary progressive and progressive-relapsing multiple sclerosis, though some patients had no subtype annotation. The multiple sclerosis patient repertoires were compared with more than 10 previously published healthy control repertoires from donors aged 6 to 25 years. A subset of samples was prepared in parallel using single-end sample barcoding, then pooled and co-amplified after Illumina adapter ligation.

The paper as a whole reports these results and caveats: Significantly lower normalized Chao1 diversity was found in multiple sclerosis patients than in controls, suggesting substantial peripheral T-cell clonal expansion. Roughly 5 TRBV segments, including TRBV5-6, TRBV5-1 and TRBV20-1, were significantly more frequent in patients than controls. The control group was slightly older than the multiple sclerosis patient group. Direct clustering with F measure showed strong co-clustering of samples prepared in the same batch, prompting a batch-effect correction.

In this chain, TRBV9 is recombined with TRBJ2-7; the D gene assignment is perhaps TRBD1 or TRBD2, with each matching 6 bases. The clonotype originates from a girl aged 5-17 years with multiple sclerosis. Specimen: blood. The sequenced DNA: TGTGCCAGCAGCGTAGGGGGGGCTGCCTACGAGCAGTACTTC. It specifies CASSVGGAAYEQYF.